The present T cell receptor beta chain was sequenced within a study of identifying expanded T cells in peripheral blood. The CDR3 totals 16 residues. Study conclusions and caveats: Variance in clone template counts between roughly two-week samples significantly increased with total template count across all healthy donors. Differentially abundant clones: roughly 1.2 between replicates, 15 to 17 at about 13 days, approximately 18 at four.

Turning to this clone: No antigen is known for it.

Sequencing used immunoSEQ multiplex PCR; TCRdb keeps in-frame clones, though not all of them. The sample lists about 91,000 clones; approximately 90% were seen once. This sequence originates from a person aged 18 to 75 in good health. Sequenced input: blood. V and J are TRBV21-1 and TRBJ2-2; the table's TRBD1 call for D was not verified on the DNA. TRBV21-1 is an annotated pseudogene. CDR3: CASSPTGGQGSGELFF. The DNA for the CDR3 is TGTGCCAGCAGTCCCACCGGGGGACAGGGGTCCGGGGAGCTGTTTTTT.